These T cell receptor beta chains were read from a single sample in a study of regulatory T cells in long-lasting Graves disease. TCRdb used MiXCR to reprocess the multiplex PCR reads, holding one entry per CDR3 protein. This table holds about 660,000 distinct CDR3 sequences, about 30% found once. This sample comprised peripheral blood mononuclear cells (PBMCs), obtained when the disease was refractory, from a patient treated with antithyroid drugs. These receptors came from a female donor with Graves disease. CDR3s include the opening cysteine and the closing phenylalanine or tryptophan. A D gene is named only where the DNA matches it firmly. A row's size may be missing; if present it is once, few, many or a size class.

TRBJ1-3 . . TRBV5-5 TGTGCCAGCAGCCTGGAGCAGGTTGCTGGAAACACCATATATTTT CASSLEQVAGNTIYF
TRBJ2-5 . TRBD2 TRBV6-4 TGTGCCAGCCAGGGACTAGCCGCCAGGGAGACCCAGTACTTC CASQGLAARETQYF
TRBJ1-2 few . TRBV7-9 TGTGCCAGCAGCTTATATTCGGACAGTAGTGGCTACACCTTC CASSLYSDSSGYTF
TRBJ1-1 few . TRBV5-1 TGCGCCAGCAGCCCTGGGCCCGGACTGAACACTGAAGCTTTCTTT CASSPGPGLNTEAFF
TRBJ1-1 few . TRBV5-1 TGCGCCAGCAGCTTTAAGGAGGGGACTGAAGCTTTCTTT CASSFKEGTEAFF
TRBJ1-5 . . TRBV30 TGTGCCTGCAAAGATAGCAATCAGCCCCAGCATTTT CACKDSNQPQHF
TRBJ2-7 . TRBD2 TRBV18 TGTGCCAGCTCATCGACACGGAGCGGGAGCGAGCAGTACTTC CASSSTRSGSEQYF
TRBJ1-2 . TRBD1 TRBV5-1 TGCGCCAGCAACCCAGGGACAGGGGTTATTTTGGACAATGGCTACACCTTC CASNPGTGVILDNGYTF
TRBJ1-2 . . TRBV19 TGTGCCAGTAGTACACAAATTGCCTCTGGCTACACCTTC CASSTQIASGYTF
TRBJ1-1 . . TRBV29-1 TGCAGCGTTGACCCCTACACTGAAGCTTTCTTT CSVDPYTEAFF
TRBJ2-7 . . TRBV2 TGTGCCAGCAGTGACGAGGGACTTACTCTTTACGAGCAGTACTTC CASSDEGLTLYEQYF
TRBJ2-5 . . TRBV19 TGTGCCAGTAGTATATCCCCCGGCGACCTGAGGGAGACCCAGTACTTC CASSISPGDLRETQYF
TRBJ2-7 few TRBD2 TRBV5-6 TGTGCCAGCATCCTCACTAGCGGCTCCTACGAGCAGTACTTC CASILTSGSYEQYF
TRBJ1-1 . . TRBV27 TGTGCCAGCAGTGACGGGTGGGAAGCTTTCTTT CASSDGWEAFF
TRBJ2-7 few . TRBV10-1 TGCGCCAGCAGTGATGCTAGCTCCTACGAGCAGTACTTC CASSDASSYEQYF
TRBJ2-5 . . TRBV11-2 TGTGCCAGCAGCACGACCGTTGGGCGGGCGGGCCAGTACTTC CASSTTVGRAGQYF
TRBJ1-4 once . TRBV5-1 TGCGCCAGCAGCTTGGTGGGGACGTTTAATGAAAAACTGGTTTTT CASSLVGTFNEKLVF
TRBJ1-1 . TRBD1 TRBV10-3 TGTGCCATCAGTGATGGGACAGGGTGGACTGAAGCTTTCTTT CAISDGTGWTEAFF
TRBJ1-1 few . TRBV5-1 TGCGCCAGCAGCCCCCCAACATGGAGTTTGAACACTGAAGCTTTCTTT CASSPPTWSLNTEAFF
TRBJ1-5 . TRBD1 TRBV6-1 TGTGCCACCTGGACAGGGCTTAATCAGCCCCAGCATTTT CATWTGLNQPQHF
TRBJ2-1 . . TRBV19 TGTGCCAGTAGTATCCCGCGCCGGGGGCGGGACTCCTACAATGAGCAGTTCTTC CASSIPRRGRDSYNEQFF
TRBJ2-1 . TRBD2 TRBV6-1 TGTGCCAGCAGTGACAGACTAGCGGAGCAGTTCTTC CASSDRLAEQFF
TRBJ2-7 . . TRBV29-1 TGCAGCGTGTGGACAGCGACCTACGAGCAGTACTTC CSVWTATYEQYF
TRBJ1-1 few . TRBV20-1 TGCAGTGCTAGTCTTGGGGGCTGGACTGAAGCTTTCTTT CSASLGGWTEAFF
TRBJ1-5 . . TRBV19 TGTGCCAGTAGAAAGGGAGGGGAAAATCAGCCCCAGCATTTT CASRKGGENQPQHF
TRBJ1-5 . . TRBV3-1 TGTGCCAGCAGCCAAGGTGAGGGAGGTCAGCCCCAGCATTTT CASSQGEGGQPQHF
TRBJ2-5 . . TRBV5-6 TGTGCCAGCAGCCGAGACTCGTTCTCCGAGACCCAGTACTTC CASSRDSFSETQYF
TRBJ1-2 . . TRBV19 TGTGCCAGTAGTGAGGAGCCGGACTACTATGGCTACACCTTC CASSEEPDYYGYTF
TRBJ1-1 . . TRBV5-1 TGCGCCAGCAGCGGCCCGGGACGGTCGAACACTGAAGCTTTCTTT CASSGPGRSNTEAFF
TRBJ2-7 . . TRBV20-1 TGCAGTGCTAGGGCAGACTCAACCTACGAGCAGTACTTC CSARADSTYEQYF
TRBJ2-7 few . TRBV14 TGTGCCAGCAGCCAAGAAAAGAGGGTGTGGGGCTACGAGCAGTACTTC CASSQEKRVWGYEQYF